Described below is a single T cell receptor (beta chain) sequence and its context. The antigen is unknown. The same CDR3 also results from other DNA sequences found in this sample. The sample's treatment: oral pan-JAK inhibitor, 5-10 mg twice daily. Lesional scalp punch biopsies and peripheral blood came from alopecia areata patients. The source of the sample is a study of CD8+ T cells in alopecia areata. Study as a whole: Each of the treated patients was given oral tofacitinib, 5 to 10 mg twice daily, for moderate-to-severe alopecia areata. Severity of treated patients was scored by affected scalp percentage. Notes on the study in general: Among the 100 top clones, expanded CD8+ clones, like scalp clonality, were significantly decreased by tofacitinib.

Reverse transcribed after extraction, RNA yielded cDNA as the sequencing template. Assay used: immunoSEQ multiplex PCR; TCRdb lists only in-frame clones, some missing. The table shows approximately 210,000 clones, with approximately 72% occurring only once. Germline V gene sequence: CDR1 SQVTM, CDR2 ANQGSEA. The CDR3 has 13 residues. Losses at the gene ends were 2 bases for V and 6 bases for J; bases not matched to a gene: 4. This chain connects TRBV29-1 to TRBJ2-1; 7 nucleotides align to TRBD2. This receptor was identified in a human donor with alopecia areata. Sequences were derived from CD4+ T cells sorted from blood, sampled at approximately week 44, from a patient treated with tofacitinib. This CDR3 is CSVERLASNEQFF. The CDR3 DNA is TGCAGCGTTGAAAGACTAGCCTCCAATGAGCAGTTCTTC.